This entry lists 10 T cell receptor beta chains sequenced from one sample in a study of blood T cell repertoires in COVID-19. Produced via immunoSEQ multiplex PCR; TCRdb's table is partial and in-frame only. This sample has 440,000 or so clones, with around 91% found just once. Sequencing used peripheral blood. The source is a woman in her 40s with COVID-19, enrolled during active disease.

The sample holds one count of this clone. V gene TRBV9 combines with J gene TRBJ1-3, with D perhaps matching TRBD1 (6 bases). Germline V gene sequence: CDR1 SGDLS, CDR2 YYNGEE. Trimming pared 3 bases from V and 14 bases from J, leaving 30 bases between. The CDR3 is made up of 17 amino acids. The CDR3 loop reads CASSALDSPVPMAILYF. Written as DNA, the CDR3 is TGTGCCAGCAGCGCCCTGGACAGCCCAGTACCGATGGCCATATTATATTTT.

The chain combines TRBV7-3 with TRBJ2-2; TRBD1 is a possible D gene (5 bases). The CDR3 extends over 13 amino acids. The germline CDR1 and CDR2 sequences are SGHTA and FQGTGA. V lost 2 bases to trimming and J lost 7 bases, with 8 bases between them. CDR3 DNA: TGTGCCAGCAGCTTACAGGGTCTCGGGGAGCTGTTTTTT. Translating gives CASSLQGLGELFF. Full variable domain (missing parts from reference TRBV7-3 and TRBJ2-2): GAGVSQTPSNKVTEKGKYVELRCDPISGHTALYWYRQSLGQGPEFLIYFQGTGAADDSGLPNDRFFAVRPEGSVSTLKIQRTERGDSAVYLCASSLQGLGELFFGEGSRLTVL.

The chain recombines TRBV6-1 with TRBJ1-4; tentative D call: TRBD1 (6 bases). The CDR3 length is 15 residues. Trimming took off 2 bases at V and 3 bases at J, with 10 bases between the two ends. The germline CDR1 and CDR2 sequences are MNHNS and SASEGT. CDR3 loop: CASSEITGSNEKLFF. In nucleotides, the CDR3 is TGTGCCAGCAGTGAAATCACAGGGTCTAATGAAAAACTGTTTTTT.

This rearrangement joins TRBV9 to TRBJ1-2, with 12 bases aligning to TRBD1. This CDR3 comprises 15 residues. CDR1 and CDR2 (germline): SGDLS, YYNGEE. V trimming: 6 bases; J trimming: 4 bases; junction bases outside the gene matches: 7. The CDR3 coding sequence is TGTGCCAGCACCTTCGGGACAGGGGGCCCCTATGGCTACACCTTC. It codes for CASTFGTGGPYGYTF. The full variable domain, in which reference TRBV9 and TRBJ1-2 provide the parts outside the CDR3, is DSGVTQTPKHLITATGQRVTLRCSPRSGDLSVYWYQQSLDQGLQFLIQYYNGEERAKGNILERFSAQQFPDLHSELNLSSLELGDSALYFCASTFGTGGPYGYTFGSGTRLTVV.

This clone was observed once. This sequence joins TRBV9 and TRBJ2-7; 11 bases line up with TRBD2. Trimming at V came to 4 bases and at J to 2 bases, leaving 5 bases not matched to a gene. The CDR3 has 15 amino acids. The germline V gene has CDR1 SGDLS and CDR2 YYNGEE. In DNA form, the CDR3 reads TGTGCCAGCAGCCTTTTAGCGGGAGGGACCTACGAGCAGTACTTC. Protein sequence: CASSLLAGGTYEQYF.

This clone was recorded once. The rearrangement joins TRBV30 to TRBJ1-1; perhaps TRBD1 as D (6 bases). CDR1 and CDR2 (germline): GTSNPN, SVGIG (reference sequence). The CDR3 has 13 amino acids. V was shortened by 4 bases and J by 1 base, with 10 bases between the two germline ends. The CDR3 region has the DNA TGTGCCTGGACTGGACAGACGAACACTGAAGCTTTCTTT. This sequence encodes CAWTGQTNTEAFF.

The V call is TRBV7-8, the J call TRBJ1-5; tentatively, D is TRBD1 (5 bases). In germline, CDR1 is SGHVS, CDR2 FQNEAQ. The V end was cut by 3 bases, the J end by 3 bases, with 9 bases between. CDR3 length: 14 residues. The CDR3 sequence is CASSFPGHNQPQHF. CDR3 coding DNA: TGTGCCAGCAGCTTTCCAGGGCACAATCAGCCCCAGCATTTT.

The chain joins TRBV4-1 to TRBJ1-5; no definite D call. This CDR3 region has 15 residues. Germline assignment: CDR1 MGHRA and CDR2 YSYEKL. The V gene lost 0 bases and the J gene lost 2 bases, with 8 bases spanning the gap. In DNA form, the CDR3 reads TGCGCCAGCAGCCAAGATCCCCAGGGCAATCAGCCCCAGCATTTT. It yields the protein CASSQDPQGNQPQHF.

The J gene is TRBJ1-5, the V gene TRBV19, with D possibly matching TRBD1 (5 bases). Between the trimmed V and J ends, which lost 5 bases and 0 bases, there was a span of 11 bases. Germline CDR1 LNHDA, CDR2 SQIVND (reference sequence). The CDR3 runs 15 residues. The DNA for the CDR3 is TGTGCCAGTAGTGACAGCCTTTATAGCAATCAGCCCCAGCATTTT. Its protein is CASSDSLYSNQPQHF.

The chain couples TRBV6-6 to TRBJ2-3, with a possible D match to TRBD1 (6 bases). Germline CDR1 is MNHNY and CDR2 is SVGAGI (reference sequence). Between the trimmed V and J ends, which lost 5 bases and 0 bases, there was a span of 18 bases. CDR3 length: 17 amino acids. CDR3 DNA: TGTGCCAGCAGTCGGATTCAGGGGCGATATAGCACAGATACGCAGTATTTT. Encoded protein: CASSRIQGRYSTDTQYF.